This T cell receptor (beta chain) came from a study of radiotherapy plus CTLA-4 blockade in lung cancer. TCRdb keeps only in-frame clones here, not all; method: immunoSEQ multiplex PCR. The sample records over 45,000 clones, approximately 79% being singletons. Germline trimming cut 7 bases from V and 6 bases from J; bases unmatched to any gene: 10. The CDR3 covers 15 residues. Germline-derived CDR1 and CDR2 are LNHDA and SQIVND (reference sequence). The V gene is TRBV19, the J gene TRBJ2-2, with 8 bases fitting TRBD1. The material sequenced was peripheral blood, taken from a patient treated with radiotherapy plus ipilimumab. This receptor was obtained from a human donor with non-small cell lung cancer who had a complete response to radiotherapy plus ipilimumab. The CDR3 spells CASTRRQGLAGELFF. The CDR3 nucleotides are TGTGCCAGTACAAGAAGACAGGGGTTGGCCGGGGAGCTGTTTTTT.